This TCR beta chain was identified in a study of T cell changes during pregnancy in multiple sclerosis. TCRdb's copy holds only in-frame clones and misses some; the assay was immunoSEQ multiplex PCR. The data contain about 64,000 clones, roughly 90% of them singletons. This CDR3 region has 18 residues. V shed 1 base, J shed 6 bases, and the junction held 12 bases outside the gene matches. Germline lookup yields CDR1 MNHNS and CDR2 SASEGT. Sequencing was performed on peripheral blood, taken in the second trimester of pregnancy. This receptor was taken from a female donor with multiple sclerosis, enrolled in a pregnancy study. This chain uses TRBV6-1 with TRBJ2-2; 9 bases are a match to TRBD1. CDR3 bases: TGTGCCAGCAGTGAAGATACCGACAGGGGGGGTGTTGCCGGGGAGCTGTTTTTT. This codes for CASSEDTDRGGVAGELFF.